This entry lists 4 T cell receptor beta chains sequenced from one sample in a study of T cell responses to AZD1222 COVID-19 vaccine. Only in-frame clones appear in the TCRdb table, and some are missing; sequencing was by immunoSEQ multiplex PCR. The sample has some 120,000 clones; roughly nine tenths are singletons. Sequencing was performed on peripheral blood, taken on day 0 of AZD1222 vaccination. Receptor source: an adult in good health.

V usage is TRBV6-2 or TRBV6-3 and J usage is TRBJ2-7; 10 nucleotides align to TRBD1. Unmatched junction bases numbered 9, after V lost 5 bases and J lost 5 bases. Germline lookup yields CDR1 MNHEY and CDR2 SVGEGT. The CDR3 covers 15 residues. The CDR3 nucleotides read TGTGCCAGCAGTAATCCGGGACAGGGGTTACACGAGCAGTACTTC. Its translation: CASSNPGQGLHEQYF.

The chain couples TRBV7-6 to TRBJ1-6, with TRBD1 identical over 8 bases. There are 15 residues in the CDR3. With 1 base clipped from V and 7 bases from J, the junction kept 3 bases outside the gene matches. Germline V gives CDR1 SGHVS, CDR2 FNYEAQ. The CDR3: CASSLGQGRNSPLHF. CDR3 nucleotide sequence: TGTGCCAGCAGCTTAGGACAGGGGCGCAATTCACCCCTCCACTTT. The full variable domain, completed using reference TRBV7-6 and TRBJ1-6, is GAGVSQSPRYKVTKRGQDVALRCDPISGHVSLYWYRQALGQGPEFLTYFNYEAQQDKSGLPNDRFSAERPEGSISTLTIQRTEQRDSAMYRCASSLGQGRNSPLHFGNGTRLTVT.

V usage is TRBV6-2 or TRBV6-3 and J usage is TRBJ2-1; possibly TRBD2 for D (6 bases). Trimming pared 4 bases from V and 6 bases from J, leaving 10 bases between. The CDR3 covers 13 residues. Germline loops: CDR1 MNHEY, CDR2 SVGEGT. CDR3 sequence: CASSFWRGNEQFF. The CDR3 DNA reads as TGTGCCAGCAGTTTTTGGCGGGGCAATGAGCAGTTCTTC.

This clone appeared a single time. The J gene is TRBJ2-1, the V gene TRBV7-3; 9 nucleotides agree with TRBD1. Germline V lookup: CDR1 SGHTA, CDR2 FQGTGA. CDR3 length equals 20 residues. Losses at the gene ends were 2 bases for V and 0 bases for J; bases not matched to a gene: 14. Written as DNA, the CDR3 is TGTGCCAGCAGCTTACGCGGGACAGGGTTCCCCAAAGGCTCCTACAATGAGCAGTTCTTC. As protein: CASSLRGTGFPKGSYNEQFF.